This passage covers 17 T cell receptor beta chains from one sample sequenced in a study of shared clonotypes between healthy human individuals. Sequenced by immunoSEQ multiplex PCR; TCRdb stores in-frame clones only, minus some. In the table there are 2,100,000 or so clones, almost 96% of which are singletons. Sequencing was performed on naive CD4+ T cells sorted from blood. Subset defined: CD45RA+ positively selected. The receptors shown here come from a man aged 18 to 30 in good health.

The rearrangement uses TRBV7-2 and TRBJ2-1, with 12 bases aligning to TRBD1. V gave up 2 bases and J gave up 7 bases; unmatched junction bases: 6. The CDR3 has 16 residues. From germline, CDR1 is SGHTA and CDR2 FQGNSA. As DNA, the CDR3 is TGTGCCAGCAGCTTAATCGGGACAGGGGGCGCGAATGAGCAGTTCTTC. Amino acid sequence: CASSLIGTGGANEQFF.

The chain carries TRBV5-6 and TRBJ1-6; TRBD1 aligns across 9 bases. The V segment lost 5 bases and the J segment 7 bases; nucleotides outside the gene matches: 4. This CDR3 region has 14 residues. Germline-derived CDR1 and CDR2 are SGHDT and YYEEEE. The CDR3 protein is CASRGQGRNSPLHF. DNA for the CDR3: TGTGCCAGCAGGGGACAGGGACGGAATTCACCCCTCCACTTT.

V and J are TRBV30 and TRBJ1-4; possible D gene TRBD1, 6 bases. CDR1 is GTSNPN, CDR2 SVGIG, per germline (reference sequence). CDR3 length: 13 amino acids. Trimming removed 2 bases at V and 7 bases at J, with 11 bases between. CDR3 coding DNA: TGTGCCTGGAGTAAACAGGGAGGTGAAAAACTGTTTTTT. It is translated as CAWSKQGGEKLFF.

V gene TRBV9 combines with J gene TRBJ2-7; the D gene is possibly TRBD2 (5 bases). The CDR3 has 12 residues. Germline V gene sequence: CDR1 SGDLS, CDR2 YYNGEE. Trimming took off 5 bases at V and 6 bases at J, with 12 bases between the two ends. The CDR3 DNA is TGTGCCAGCAGTCCTAACGGACTCGAGCAGTACTTC. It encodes CASSPNGLEQYF.

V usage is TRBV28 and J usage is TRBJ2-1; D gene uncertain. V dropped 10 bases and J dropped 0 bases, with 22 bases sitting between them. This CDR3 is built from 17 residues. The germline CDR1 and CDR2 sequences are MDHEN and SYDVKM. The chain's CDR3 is CATRSRWTMSSYNEQFF. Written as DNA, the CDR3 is TGTGCCACCCGGTCGAGGTGGACGATGAGCTCCTACAATGAGCAGTTCTTC.

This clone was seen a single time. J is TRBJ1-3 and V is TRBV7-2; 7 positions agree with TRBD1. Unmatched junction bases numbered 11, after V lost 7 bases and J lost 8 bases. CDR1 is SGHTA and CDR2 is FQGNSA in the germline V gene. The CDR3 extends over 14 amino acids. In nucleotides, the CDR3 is TGTGCCAGCAACCCCCCGACAGGGAGGCACACCATATATTTT. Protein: CASNPPTGRHTIYF.

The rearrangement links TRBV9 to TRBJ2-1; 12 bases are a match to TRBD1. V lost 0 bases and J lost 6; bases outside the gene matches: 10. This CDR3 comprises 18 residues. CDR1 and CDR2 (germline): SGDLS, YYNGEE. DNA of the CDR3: TGTGCCAGCAGCGTAGCTATGGGACAGGGGGCGATTATCAATGAGCAGTTCTTC. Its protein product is CASSVAMGQGAIINEQFF.

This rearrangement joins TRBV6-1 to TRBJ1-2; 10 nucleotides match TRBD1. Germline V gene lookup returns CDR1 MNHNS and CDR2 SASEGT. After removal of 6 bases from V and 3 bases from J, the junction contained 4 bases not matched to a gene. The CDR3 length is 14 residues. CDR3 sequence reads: CASREDRGDYGYTF. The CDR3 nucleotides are TGTGCCAGCAGGGAGGACAGGGGGGACTATGGCTACACCTTC.

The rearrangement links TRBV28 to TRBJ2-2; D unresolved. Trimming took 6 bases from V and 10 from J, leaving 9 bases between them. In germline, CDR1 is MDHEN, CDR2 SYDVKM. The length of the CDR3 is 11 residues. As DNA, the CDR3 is TGTGCCAGCAGGAGAGACGTGGAGCTGTTTTTT. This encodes CASRRDVELFF. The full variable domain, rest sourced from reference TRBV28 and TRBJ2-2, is DVKVTQSSRYLVKRTGEKVFLECVQDMDHENMFWYRQDPGLGLRLIYFSYDVKMKEKGDIPEGYSVSREKKERFSLILESASTNQTSMYLCASRRDVELFFGEGSRLTVL.

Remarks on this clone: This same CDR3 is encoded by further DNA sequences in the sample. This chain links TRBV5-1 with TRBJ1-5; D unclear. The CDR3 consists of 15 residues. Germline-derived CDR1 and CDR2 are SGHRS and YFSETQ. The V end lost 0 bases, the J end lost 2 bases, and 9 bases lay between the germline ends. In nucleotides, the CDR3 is TGCGCCAGCAGCTTGGATACGGGAGGCAATCAGCCCCAGCATTTT. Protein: CASSLDTGGNQPQHF.

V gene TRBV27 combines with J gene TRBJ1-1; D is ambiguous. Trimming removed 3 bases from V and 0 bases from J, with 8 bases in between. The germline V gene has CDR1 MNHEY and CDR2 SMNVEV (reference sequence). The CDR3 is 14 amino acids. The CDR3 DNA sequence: TGTGCCAGCAGTTTCGGGCCTATGAACACTGAAGCTTTCTTT. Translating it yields CASSFGPMNTEAFF.

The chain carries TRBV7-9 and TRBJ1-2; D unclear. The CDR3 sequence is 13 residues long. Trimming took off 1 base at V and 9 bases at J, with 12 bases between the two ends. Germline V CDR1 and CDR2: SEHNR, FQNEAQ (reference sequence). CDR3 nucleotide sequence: TGTGCCAGCAGCTTAGGGTCCTTCGCGAGCTACACCTTC. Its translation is CASSLGSFASYTF.

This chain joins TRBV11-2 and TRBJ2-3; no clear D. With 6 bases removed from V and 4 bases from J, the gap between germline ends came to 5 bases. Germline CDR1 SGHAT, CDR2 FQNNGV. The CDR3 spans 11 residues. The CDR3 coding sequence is TGTGCCAGCAGTTTCGCAGATACGCAGTATTTT. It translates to CASSFADTQYF. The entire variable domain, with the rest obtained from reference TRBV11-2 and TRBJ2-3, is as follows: EAGVAQSPRYKIIEKRQSVAFWCNPISGHATLYWYQQILGQGPKLLIQFQNNGVVDDSQLPKDRFSAERLKGVDSTLKIQPAKLEDSAVYLCASSFADTQYFGPGTRLTVL.

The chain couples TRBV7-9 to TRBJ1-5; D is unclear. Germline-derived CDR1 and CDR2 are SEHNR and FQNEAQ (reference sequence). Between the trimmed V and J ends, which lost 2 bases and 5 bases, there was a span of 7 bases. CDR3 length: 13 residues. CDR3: CASSLRTDQPQHF. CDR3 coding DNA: TGTGCCAGCAGCTTAAGGACGGATCAGCCCCAGCATTTT.

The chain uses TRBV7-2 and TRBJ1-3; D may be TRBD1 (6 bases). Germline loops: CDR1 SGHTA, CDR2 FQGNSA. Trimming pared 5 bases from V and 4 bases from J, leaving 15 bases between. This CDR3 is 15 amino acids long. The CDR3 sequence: CASSLAGGAGNTIYF. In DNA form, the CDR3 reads TGTGCCAGCAGCCTTGCTGGGGGCGCGGGAAACACCATATATTTT.

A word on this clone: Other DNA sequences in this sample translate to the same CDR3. DNA for the CDR3: TGTGCCAGCAGTGAGGGTCCCTACAATGAGCAGTTCTTC. Its translation: CASSEGPYNEQFF. The chain recombines TRBV2 with TRBJ2-1, with D uncertain. The CDR3 extends over 13 amino acids. The ends were cut back, 3 bases at V and 2 bases at J, with 5 bases in the middle. Germline-derived CDR1 and CDR2 are SNHLY and FYNNEI. Full variable domain (rest looked up from reference TRBV2 and TRBJ2-1): EPEVTQTPSHQVTQMGQEVILRCVPISNHLYFYWYRQILGQKVEFLVSFYNNEISEKSEIFDDQFSVERPDGSNFTLKIRSTKLEDSAMYFCASSEGPYNEQFFGPGTRLTVL.

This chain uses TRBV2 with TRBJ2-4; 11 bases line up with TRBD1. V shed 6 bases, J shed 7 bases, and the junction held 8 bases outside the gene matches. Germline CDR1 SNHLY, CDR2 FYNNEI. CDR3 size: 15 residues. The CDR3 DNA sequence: TGTGCCAGCAGGAAGGAGGACAGGGGGCTTAACATTCAGTACTTC. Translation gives CASRKEDRGLNIQYF.